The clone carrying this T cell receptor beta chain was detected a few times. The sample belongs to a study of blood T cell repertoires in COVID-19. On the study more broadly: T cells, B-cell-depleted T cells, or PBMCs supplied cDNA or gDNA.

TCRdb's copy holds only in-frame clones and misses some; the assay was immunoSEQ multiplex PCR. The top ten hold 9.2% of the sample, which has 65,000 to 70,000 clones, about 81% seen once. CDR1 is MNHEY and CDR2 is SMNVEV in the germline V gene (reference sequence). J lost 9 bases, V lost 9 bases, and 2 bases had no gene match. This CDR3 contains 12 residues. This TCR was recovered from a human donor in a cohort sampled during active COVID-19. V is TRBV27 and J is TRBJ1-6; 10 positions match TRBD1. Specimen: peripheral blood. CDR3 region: CASRDRGSPLHF. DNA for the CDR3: TGTGCCAGTAGGGACAGGGGTTCACCCCTCCACTTT.